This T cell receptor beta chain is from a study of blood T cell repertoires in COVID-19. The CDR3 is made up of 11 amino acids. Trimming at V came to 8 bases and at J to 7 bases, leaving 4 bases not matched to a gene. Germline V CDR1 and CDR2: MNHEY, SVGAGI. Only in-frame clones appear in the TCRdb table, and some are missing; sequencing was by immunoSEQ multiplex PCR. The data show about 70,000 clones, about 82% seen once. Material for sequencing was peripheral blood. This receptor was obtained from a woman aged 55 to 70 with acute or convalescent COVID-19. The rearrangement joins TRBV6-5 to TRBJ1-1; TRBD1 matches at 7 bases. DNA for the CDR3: TGTGCCAGCCTGACAGGGCTTGAAGCTTTCTTT. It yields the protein CASLTGLEAFF.